This T cell receptor beta chain was retrieved from a study of blood T cell repertoires in COVID-19. Turning to the study itself: Researchers got acute and convalescent COVID-19 samples from the United States, Italy and Spain. From T cells, B-cell-depleted T cells, or PBMCs came the material, which was cDNA or gDNA.

This CDR3 has 17 residues. Germline CDR1 reads SQVTM; CDR2 reads ANQGSEA. J lost 1 base, V lost 5 bases, and 16 bases had no gene match. Authors' processing steps: Researchers report that nucleated cell counts were estimated from reference gene primer amplification. This table comes from immunoSEQ multiplex PCR, and its TCRdb copy is limited to in-frame clones, with some not included. That table is the source of V, J and clone size, and D and trimming were worked out from the DNA. Of some 250,000 clones listed, about 80% are singletons. The clonotype was recovered from a woman of 80 years or more with acute or convalescent COVID-19. The specimen sequenced was peripheral blood. The chain joins TRBV29-1 to TRBJ1-1; 7 bases align to TRBD1. The CDR3 bases are TGCAGCGTTCAAATGGTTTCGCCGGGACAGAGGAACACTGAAGCTTTCTTT. Its protein is CSVQMVSPGQRNTEAFF.